The following is a T cell receptor beta chain sequence with its context. The sample comes from a study of cytomegalovirus exposure and HLA in healthy donors. There are 15 residues in the CDR3. Germline-derived CDR1 and CDR2 are SNHLY and FYNNEI. V gave up 5 bases and J gave up 6 bases; unmatched junction bases: 8. Use of 60 Vbeta and 13 Jbeta primers characterized the PCR. The method was immunoSEQ multiplex PCR; TCRdb's version includes in-frame clones alone and lacks a portion of them. The sample comprises over 100,000 clones, 77% of which are singletons, and 10% to 11% rests with the top ten. Material: PBMCs. This chain joins TRBV2 and TRBJ1-5; 9 bases line up with TRBD1. The receptor was derived from a man aged 35 to 55 in good health and CMV-seropositive. CDR3 amino acids: CASSITGTGSQPQHF. The CDR3 region has the DNA TGTGCCAGCAGTATTACCGGGACAGGGTCTCAGCCCCAGCATTTT. The whole variable domain, remainder taken from reference TRBV2 and TRBJ1-5, is EPEVTQTPSHQVTQMGQEVILRCVPISNHLYFYWYRQILGQKVEFLVSFYNNEISEKSEIFDDQFSVERPDGSNFTLKIRSTKLEDSAMYFCASSITGTGSQPQHFGDGTRLSIL.